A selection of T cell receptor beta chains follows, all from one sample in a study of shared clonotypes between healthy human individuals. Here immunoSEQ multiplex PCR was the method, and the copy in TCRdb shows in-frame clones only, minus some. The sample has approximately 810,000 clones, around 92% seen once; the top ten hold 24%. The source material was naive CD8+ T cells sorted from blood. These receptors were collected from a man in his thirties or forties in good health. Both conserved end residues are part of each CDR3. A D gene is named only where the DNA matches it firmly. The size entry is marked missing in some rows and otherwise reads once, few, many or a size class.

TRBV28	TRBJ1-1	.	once	CASSYTPHTEAFF	TGTGCCAGCAGTTATACCCCCCACACTGAAGCTTTCTTT
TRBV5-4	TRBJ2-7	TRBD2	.	CASSYGLAGTRAYEQYF	TGTGCCAGCAGCTATGGCCTAGCGGGAACCCGGGCCTACGAGCAGTACTTC
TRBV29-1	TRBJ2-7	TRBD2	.	CSVGGTSGRVYEQYF	TGCAGCGTTGGGGGGACTAGCGGGAGAGTCTACGAGCAGTACTTC
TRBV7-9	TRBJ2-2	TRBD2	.	CASSLTGGSGTSGELFF	TGTGCCAGCAGCCTGACCGGTGGTAGCGGGACCTCCGGGGAGCTGTTTTTT
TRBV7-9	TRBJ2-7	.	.	CASSRRPYEQYF	TGTGCCAGCAGCCGCAGGCCCTACGAGCAGTACTTC
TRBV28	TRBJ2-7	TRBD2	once	CASSFTAGVDEQYF	TGTGCCAGCAGTTTTACAGCGGGAGTCGACGAGCAGTACTTC
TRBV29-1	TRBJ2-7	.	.	CSVVSGGTEQYF	TGCAGCGTTGTAAGTGGTGGGACCGAGCAGTACTTC
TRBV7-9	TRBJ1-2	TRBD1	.	CASRPTGPYGYTF	TGTGCCAGCAGGCCGACAGGGCCCTATGGCTACACCTTC
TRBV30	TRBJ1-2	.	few	CAWRSLNYGYTF	TGTGCCTGGAGAAGTCTTAACTATGGCTACACCTTC
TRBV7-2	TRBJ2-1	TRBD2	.	CASSVLAGVGNEQFF	TGTGCCAGCAGCGTTCTAGCGGGAGTAGGCAATGAGCAGTTCTTC
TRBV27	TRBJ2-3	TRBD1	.	CASSPKGDGTGATDTQYF	TGTGCCAGCAGTCCTAAGGGGGACGGGACAGGAGCCACAGATACGCAGTATTTT
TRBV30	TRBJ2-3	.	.	CAWTPLGPTDTQYF	TGTGCCTGGACCCCCCTCGGCCCCACAGATACGCAGTATTTT
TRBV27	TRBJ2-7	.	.	CASSLRAPYEQYF	TGTGCCAGCAGTTTACGAGCACCCTACGAGCAGTACTTC
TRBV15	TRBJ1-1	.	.	CATSRDSNTEAFF	TGTGCCACCAGCAGAGATTCGAACACTGAAGCTTTCTTT
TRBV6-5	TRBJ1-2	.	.	CASSYRGQLYGYTF	TGTGCCAGCAGTTACCGAGGACAGTTGTATGGCTACACCTTC
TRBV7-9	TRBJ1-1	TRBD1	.	CASSPEQGGTEAFF	TGTGCCAGCAGCCCAGAACAGGGGGGCACTGAAGCTTTCTTT
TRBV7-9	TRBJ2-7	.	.	CASSFLKGDSYEQYF	TGTGCCAGCAGCTTCCTCAAGGGGGACTCCTACGAGCAGTACTTC
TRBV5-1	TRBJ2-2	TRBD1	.	CASSRLQQDRVGELFF	TGCGCCAGCAGCCGACTACAACAGGACAGGGTGGGGGAGCTGTTTTTT
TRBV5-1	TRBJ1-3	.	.	CASSLAPASGNTIYF	TGCGCCAGCAGCTTGGCCCCTGCCTCTGGAAACACCATATATTTT
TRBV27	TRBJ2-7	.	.	CASTLVAGNYEQYF	TGTGCCAGCACCTTAGTTGCAGGGAACTACGAGCAGTACTTC
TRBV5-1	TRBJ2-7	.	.	CASSLAGSTYEQYF	TGCGCCAGCAGCTTGGCGGGGAGCACCTACGAGCAGTACTTC
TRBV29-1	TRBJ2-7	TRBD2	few	CSVEEREGYEQYF	TGCAGCGTTGAAGAGCGGGAGGGGTACGAGCAGTACTTC
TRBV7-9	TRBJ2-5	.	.	CASSHWTQETQYF	TGTGCCAGCAGCCACTGGACCCAAGAGACCCAGTACTTC
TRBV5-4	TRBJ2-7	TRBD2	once	CASSGGTSGISEQYF	TGTGCCAGCAGCGGAGGGACTAGCGGGATCAGCGAGCAGTACTTC
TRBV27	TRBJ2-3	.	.	CASSFHTYVGGDTQYF	TGTGCCAGCAGTTTTCATACCTACGTGGGTGGAGATACGCAGTATTTT
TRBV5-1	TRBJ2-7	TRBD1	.	CASSVGQGLSSYEQYF	TGCGCCAGCAGCGTAGGACAGGGGCTAAGCTCCTACGAGCAGTACTTC
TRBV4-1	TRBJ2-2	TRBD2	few	CASSQDIAGELGGELFF	TGCGCCAGCAGCCAAGACATAGCGGGAGAGTTGGGCGGGGAGCTGTTTTTT
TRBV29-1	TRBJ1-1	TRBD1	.	CSVIPGQGRTEAFF	TGCAGCGTCATACCGGGACAGGGTAGGACTGAAGCTTTCTTT
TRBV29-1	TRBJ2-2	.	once	CSVERDGTGELFF	TGCAGCGTTGAGCGGGATGGCACCGGGGAGCTGTTTTTT
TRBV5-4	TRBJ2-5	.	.	CASSLTEQQETQYF	TGTGCCAGCAGCTTGACTGAGCAACAAGAGACCCAGTACTTC
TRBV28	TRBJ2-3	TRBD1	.	CASSRQGADTQYF	TGTGCCAGCAGCCGACAGGGGGCAGATACGCAGTATTTT
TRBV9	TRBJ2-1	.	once	CASSVDGSYNEQFF	TGTGCCAGCAGCGTAGATGGGTCCTACAATGAGCAGTTCTTC
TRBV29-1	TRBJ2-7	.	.	CSVGGSASYEQYF	TGCAGCGTTGGAGGGAGCGCTAGCTACGAGCAGTACTTC
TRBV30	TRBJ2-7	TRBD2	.	CAWRATSGPSEQYF	TGTGCCTGGAGAGCGACTAGCGGGCCTAGCGAGCAGTACTTC
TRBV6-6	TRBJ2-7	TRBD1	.	CASSYTRGTYEQYF	TGTGCCAGCAGTTACACCAGGGGGACCTACGAGCAGTACTTC
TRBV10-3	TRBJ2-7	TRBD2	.	CASGGGSDRFYEQYF	TGTGCCAGCGGGGGTGGTTCAGACAGATTCTACGAGCAGTACTTC
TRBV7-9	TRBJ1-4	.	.	CASSPGQQKLFF	TGTGCCAGCAGCCCCGGACAGCAAAAACTGTTTTTT
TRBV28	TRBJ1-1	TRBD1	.	CASSLAGGLNTEAFF	TGTGCCAGCAGTTTAGCAGGGGGATTGAACACTGAAGCTTTCTTT
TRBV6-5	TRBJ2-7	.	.	CASSYSHGGGEQYF	TGTGCCAGCAGTTACTCACACGGCGGCGGTGAGCAGTACTTC
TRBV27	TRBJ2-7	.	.	CASSLDLAYEQYF	TGTGCCAGCAGTTTGGACCTAGCTTACGAGCAGTACTTC
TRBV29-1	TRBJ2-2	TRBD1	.	CSVPGTGAPGELFF	TGCAGCGTACCCGGGACAGGGGCTCCCGGGGAGCTGTTTTTT